Listed here are 31 T cell receptor beta chains from one sample, sequenced in a study of T cell changes during pregnancy in multiple sclerosis. Using immunoSEQ multiplex PCR, the repertoire was profiled, and TCRdb retains in-frame clones only, with some absent. The sample includes roughly 32,000 clones, 70% to 90% of them seen just once. The sequences come from CD8+ T cells from peripheral blood mononuclear cells, collected in the third trimester of pregnancy. These receptors came from a female donor with multiple sclerosis, enrolled in a pregnancy study.

The chain combines TRBV7-9 with TRBJ2-2; TRBD2 agrees at 7 bases. There are 15 residues in the CDR3. With 4 bases clipped from V and 6 bases from J, the junction kept 8 bases outside the gene matches. Germline CDR1 SEHNR, CDR2 FQNEAQ (reference sequence). Here the CDR3 DNA reads TGTGCCAGCAGCTCCTCTGGGAGGGGCTCCGGGGAGCTGTTTTTT. The encoded protein is CASSSSGRGSGELFF. The variable domain in full, with the rest retrieved from reference TRBV7-9 and TRBJ2-2, is DTGVSQNPRHKITKRGQNVTFRCDPISEHNRLYWYRQTLGQGPEFLTYFQNEAQLEKSRLLSDRFSAERPKGSFSTLEIQRTEQGDSAMYLCASSSSGRGSGELFFGEGSRLTVL.

The J gene is TRBJ1-1, the V gene TRBV6-1, with D possibly TRBD1 on 5 matching bases. Germline V lookup: CDR1 MNHNS, CDR2 SASEGT. V shed 7 bases and J shed 3 bases, with 15 bases lying between them. The CDR3 consists of 14 residues. The CDR3 DNA sequence: TGTGCCAGCATCCTGCCCCCAGGGCACACTGAAGCTTTCTTT. The encoded protein is CASILPPGHTEAFF.

The rearrangement joins TRBV7-2 to TRBJ2-7, with D maybe TRBD2 (6 bases). The CDR3 is 15 amino acids. The ends were cut back, 5 bases at V and 2 bases at J, with 16 bases in the middle. Germline CDR1 is SGHTA and CDR2 is FQGNSA. The CDR3 DNA is TGTGCCAGCAGCCCCCACCCCTCGGGGGCCTACGAGCAGTACTTC. Its translation: CASSPHPSGAYEQYF.

The genes are TRBV19 and TRBJ2-7; the match to TRBD1 covers 9 bases. The CDR3 loop spans 14 amino acids. After removal of 5 bases from V and 1 base from J, the junction contained 3 bases not matched to a gene. Germline CDR1 and CDR2: LNHDA and SQIVND (reference sequence). The CDR3 loop reads CASSPGTGSYEQYF. CDR3 nucleotide sequence: TGTGCCAGTAGTCCCGGGACAGGGTCCTACGAGCAGTACTTC.

J is TRBJ2-2 and V is TRBV6-5, with 8 nucleotides matching TRBD2. Looked up from germline, CDR1 is MNHEY and CDR2 is SVGAGI. The CDR3 extends over 15 amino acids. Trimming took 8 bases from V and 4 from J; bases not matched to a gene: 9. The chain's CDR3 is CASGPGTRFTGELFF. The CDR3 DNA reads as TGTGCCAGCGGTCCCGGGACTAGATTCACCGGGGAGCTGTTTTTT.

This chain links TRBV10-3 with TRBJ2-1, with no clear D. V shed 6 bases and J shed 5 bases, with 14 bases lying between them. The germline gives CDR1 ENHRY, CDR2 SYGVKD. The CDR3 consists of 14 residues. The CDR3 sequence is CAIRASPDHNEQFF. CDR3 nucleotide sequence: TGTGCCATCAGGGCTAGTCCGGATCACAATGAGCAGTTCTTC.

This clone was counted once. The J gene is TRBJ1-1, the V gene TRBV11-2; perhaps TRBD1 as D (6 bases). The CDR3 totals 12 residues. CDR1 and CDR2 (germline): SGHAT, FQNNGV. The V and J ends lost 3 bases and 6 bases respectively, with 8 bases between them. The CDR3 DNA sequence: TGTGCCAGCAGCTTGGGGGCCCCTGAAGCTTTCTTT. It codes for CASSLGAPEAFF.

This chain connects TRBV7-3 to TRBJ2-1; 10 nucleotides align to TRBD2. The CDR3 is made up of 15 amino acids. J lost 8 bases, V lost 5 bases, and 9 bases had no gene match. Germline V gene data show CDR1 as SGHTA and CDR2 as FQGTGA. CDR3 in DNA: TGTGCCAGCAGCCCTTCTAGCGGGGGTGTGGATGAGCAGTTCTTC. It encodes CASSPSSGGVDEQFF.

This chain joins TRBV29-1 and TRBJ2-2; 9 positions match TRBD1. Trimming at V came to 8 bases and at J to 7 bases, leaving 11 bases not matched to a gene. Germline-derived CDR1 and CDR2 are SQVTM and ANQGSEA. This CDR3 spans 14 amino acids. DNA for the CDR3: TGCAGCTCGGTACAGGGGGCGCGGGGCGGGGAGCTGTTTTTT. Protein sequence: CSSVQGARGGELFF.

This chain links TRBV14 with TRBJ1-6; unclear D gene. Germline-derived CDR1 and CDR2 are SGHDN and FVKESK. V was clipped by 4 bases and J by 1 base, with 20 bases between them. The CDR3 is 19 amino acids. CDR3 nucleotides: TGTGCCAGCAGCCCCCCGCAGGCAAGGTATGGATCCTATAATTCACCCCTCCACTTT. Translated: CASSPPQARYGSYNSPLHF.

This clone was found many times. The chain is built from TRBV4-1 and TRBJ1-5; D perhaps matches TRBD1 (6 bases). This CDR3 is 15 amino acids long. Germline V gene data show CDR1 as MGHRA and CDR2 as YSYEKL. Trimming cost V 0 bases and J 2 bases, with 8 bases left between them. The DNA for the CDR3 is TGCGCCAGCAGCCAAGAAAGACAGGGCAATCAGCCCCAGCATTTT. Its protein is CASSQERQGNQPQHF.

The V gene is TRBV19, the J gene TRBJ2-3, with 12 bases identical to TRBD1. V trimming: 6 bases; J trimming: 2 bases; junction bases outside the gene matches: 3. This CDR3 has 15 residues. Looked up from germline, CDR1 is LNHDA and CDR2 is SQIVND (reference sequence). CDR3 in DNA: TGTGCCAGTAGGAGGGACAGGGGGCTCACAGATACGCAGTATTTT. It specifies CASRRDRGLTDTQYF.

The chain combines TRBV7-9 with TRBJ2-1, with 9 bases aligning to TRBD2. Germline V CDR1 and CDR2: SEHNR, FQNEAQ (reference sequence). With V trimmed by 5 bases and J by 8 bases, 16 bases remained unmatched. This CDR3 comprises 17 residues. The CDR3 is CASSPARGLAKGDEQFF. In DNA form, the CDR3 reads TGTGCCAGCAGCCCAGCCCGGGGACTAGCAAAGGGGGATGAGCAGTTCTTC.

The V and J genes are TRBV29-1 and TRBJ1-5; D is unclear. This CDR3 region has 14 residues. The germline CDR1 and CDR2 sequences are SQVTM and ANQGSEA. V lost 7 bases, J lost 0 bases, and 13 bases lay in between. CDR3 protein: CSATVVDSNQPQHF. The CDR3 DNA is TGCAGCGCTACTGTAGTTGATAGCAATCAGCCCCAGCATTTT.

Written as DNA, the CDR3 is TGTGCCAGCAGTTACCCCACTAGCGGGGGTTACAATGAGCAGTTCTTC. Translating gives CASSYPTSGGYNEQFF. The chain has TRBV6-6 and TRBJ2-1; 11 bases are a match to TRBD2. The V segment lost 2 bases and the J segment 4 bases; nucleotides outside the gene matches: 4. Germline loops: CDR1 MNHNY, CDR2 SVGAGI (reference sequence). CDR3 length equals 16 residues.

The genes are TRBV30 and TRBJ1-2; possible D gene TRBD1, 5 bases. Germline V gives CDR1 GTSNPN, CDR2 SVGIG (reference sequence). The CDR3 contains 11 residues. Trimming shortened V by 5 bases and J by 4 bases, and 8 bases separated the two germline ends. The CDR3 here is CAWGGGYGYTF. CDR3 DNA sequence: TGTGCCTGGGGCGGGGGCTATGGCTACACCTTC.

The chain uses TRBV6-1 and TRBJ2-3, with 9 bases identical to TRBD2. The CDR3 runs 15 residues. J gave up 5 bases and V 1 base, and 4 bases lay outside the gene matches. CDR1 and CDR2 from the germline V gene are MNHNS and SASEGT. The chain's CDR3 is CASSEEAGGLDTQYF. The CDR3 DNA reads as TGTGCCAGCAGTGAAGAAGCGGGGGGATTAGATACGCAGTATTTT.

The gene calls are TRBV30 and TRBJ2-1; D is uncertain. V dropped 0 bases and J dropped 8 bases, with 5 bases sitting between them. The CDR3 contains 11 residues. Germline V lookup: CDR1 GTSNPN, CDR2 SVGIG (reference sequence). As DNA, the CDR3 is TGTGCCTGGAGTGTATCGGATGAGCAGTTCTTC. It is translated as CAWSVSDEQFF.

This clone has just one count. This chain connects TRBV30 to TRBJ1-2, with a tentative D call TRBD1 (5 bases). The CDR3 covers 13 residues. The V end lost 8 bases, the J end lost 5 bases, and 18 bases lay between the germline ends. The V gene's germline CDR1 is GTSNPN and CDR2 SVGIG (reference sequence). This chain's CDR3 is CALSSGGGYGYTF. The CDR3 DNA reads TGTGCCCTAAGCTCGGGGGGTGGATATGGCTACACCTTC.

This clone was counted once. The chain links TRBV4-1 to TRBJ2-2, with 8 bases lining up with TRBD1. The J segment lost 4 bases and the V segment lost 3 bases, leaving 10 bases of the junction unmatched. The germline V gene encodes CDR1 MGHRA and CDR2 YSYEKL. The CDR3 is made up of 17 amino acids. CDR3 DNA: TGCGCCAGCAGCCAGGGGCTCAGGGGGCTCGTCACCGGGGAGCTGTTTTTT. It specifies CASSQGLRGLVTGELFF.

This chain links TRBV4-1 with TRBJ2-7; D is perhaps TRBD2 (6 bases). Deletions cut 5 bases from V and 2 bases from J, with 13 bases between. The length of the CDR3 is 14 residues. Germline loops: CDR1 MGHRA, CDR2 YSYEKL. Here the CDR3 reads CASSTAGPTYEQYF. CDR3 nucleotide sequence: TGCGCCAGCAGCACCGCGGGACCAACCTACGAGCAGTACTTC.

In this sample, this clone turned up once. The V gene is TRBV9, the J gene TRBJ1-1, with D possibly being TRBD1 (5 bases). V was pared by 4 bases and J by 6 bases, with 28 bases between. CDR3 length equals 18 residues. The germline gives CDR1 SGDLS, CDR2 YYNGEE. Here the CDR3 reads CASSPTGVTSGGAAEAFF. CDR3 nucleotides: TGTGCCAGCAGCCCCACCGGTGTGACATCGGGAGGGGCGGCTGAAGCTTTCTTT.

The chain is built from TRBV2 and TRBJ1-1; TRBD1 agrees at 9 bases. V gave up 11 bases and J gave up 4 bases; unmatched junction bases: 14. Looked up from germline, CDR1 is SNHLY and CDR2 is FYNNEI. The CDR3 totals 15 residues. CDR3 amino acids: CAVVTTGGAPTEAFF. The CDR3 DNA sequence: TGTGCCGTAGTTACAACAGGGGGCGCCCCCACTGAAGCTTTCTTT.

The rearrangement joins TRBV15 to TRBJ2-2; D possibly corresponds to TRBD2 (6 bases). V gave up 0 bases and J gave up 7 bases, with 15 bases separating them. CDR1 and CDR2 from the germline V gene are LNHNV and YYDKDF (reference sequence). This CDR3 has 16 amino acids. In DNA, the CDR3 is TGTGCCACCAGCAGAGATAGGGCAGGGAGGATCGGGGAGCTGTTTTTT. Its translation: CATSRDRAGRIGELFF.

The chain combines TRBV4-2 with TRBJ2-7; a possible D gene is TRBD1 (6 bases). The CDR3 covers 15 residues. Germline lookup yields CDR1 LGHNA and CDR2 YNFKEQ. With 3 bases removed from V and 0 bases from J, the gap between germline ends came to 12 bases. CDR3 sequence reads: CASSQTGDVSYEQYF. In nucleotides, the CDR3 is TGTGCCAGCAGCCAGACAGGTGACGTCTCCTACGAGCAGTACTTC.

The chain combines TRBV7-8 with TRBJ2-2, with 9 bases that match TRBD1. Germline CDR1 is SGHVS and CDR2 is FQNEAQ. With 4 bases clipped from V and 3 bases from J, the junction kept 6 bases outside the gene matches. The CDR3 extends over 16 amino acids. The DNA of the CDR3 is TGTGCCAGCAGCTCCACAGGGGGCTGGGACACCGGGGAGCTGTTTTTT. It is translated as CASSSTGGWDTGELFF.

This clone came up once. J is TRBJ1-6 and V is TRBV27; D is possibly TRBD1 (6 bases). Trimming took off 2 bases at V and 6 bases at J, with 11 bases between the two ends. The CDR3 totals 15 residues. CDR1 and CDR2 from the germline V gene are MNHEY and SMNVEV (reference sequence). CDR3 sequence reads: CASSLPTGLNSPLHF. The CDR3 DNA sequence: TGTGCCAGCAGTTTACCGACAGGACTTAATTCACCCCTCCACTTT.

This chain joins TRBV10-2 and TRBJ1-5; D call uncertain. V was clipped by 5 bases and J by 0 bases, with 11 bases between them. CDR1 and CDR2 (germline): WSHSY, SAAADI. This CDR3 is built from 15 residues. The CDR3, as DNA: TGCGCCAGCAGTTTCGGACTTTATAGCAATCAGCCCCAGCATTTT. Its protein product is CASSFGLYSNQPQHF.

This chain connects TRBV7-9 to TRBJ2-5; TRBD2 matches 11 bases. Trimming removed 1 base from V and 4 bases from J; junction bases left unmatched: 11. The CDR3 is 18 residues long. Germline V gene data show CDR1 as SEHNR and CDR2 as FQNEAQ (reference sequence). The CDR3 DNA is TGTGCCAGCAGCTTAGAGGGGGGGACTAGCGGAACCCTAGAGACCCAGTACTTC. This encodes CASSLEGGTSGTLETQYF.

J is TRBJ2-3 and V is TRBV21-1; the table calls TRBD1, which could not be checked here. TRBV21-1 is a pseudogene. This CDR3 has 13 residues. The chain's CDR3 is CASRGLNTDTQYF. CDR3 bases: TGTGCCAGCAGGGGCCTCAACACAGATACGCAGTATTTT.

This chain connects TRBV11-2 to TRBJ2-7; unclear D gene. This CDR3 spans 12 amino acids. The V gene lost 4 bases and the J gene lost 0 bases, with 4 bases spanning the gap. Looked up from germline, CDR1 is SGHAT and CDR2 is FQNNGV. The CDR3 is CASSYNSYEQYF. CDR3 in DNA: TGTGCCAGCAGCTACAACTCCTACGAGCAGTACTTC.